This T cell receptor beta chain was profiled in a study of blood T cells in healthy people across ages. Regarding the study as a whole: More naive CD4+ cells and higher diversity marked long-lived donors relative to aged donors.

Through a sample-barcoded 5' primer and a J-beta primer mix, a second PCR was run for roughly 7 to 12 cycles. Every single cDNA molecule received a tag from a template-switch adaptor with 12 random nucleotides. TCRdb recomputed calls from the 5' RACE reads with MiXCR, one row per CDR3 protein. The table records 1.5 million to 1.8 million distinct CDR3 sequences, approximately 43% of them present only once. About this clonotype itself: As yet, its antigen is unknown. Just one base apart from a much larger clone, this may be a read error.

The CDR3 totals 14 residues. The J segment lost 7 bases and the V segment lost 8 bases, leaving 14 bases of the junction unmatched. The receptor was isolated from a woman aged 18-29 years in good health. Sequences were obtained from blood. The rearrangement joins TRBV12-3 or TRBV12-4 to TRBJ2-7; 7 bases map to TRBD2. The CDR3 protein is CASGEGGSRNEQYF. The CDR3 DNA is TGTGCCAGCGGTGAAGGCGGGAGTAGGAATGAGCAGTACTTC.